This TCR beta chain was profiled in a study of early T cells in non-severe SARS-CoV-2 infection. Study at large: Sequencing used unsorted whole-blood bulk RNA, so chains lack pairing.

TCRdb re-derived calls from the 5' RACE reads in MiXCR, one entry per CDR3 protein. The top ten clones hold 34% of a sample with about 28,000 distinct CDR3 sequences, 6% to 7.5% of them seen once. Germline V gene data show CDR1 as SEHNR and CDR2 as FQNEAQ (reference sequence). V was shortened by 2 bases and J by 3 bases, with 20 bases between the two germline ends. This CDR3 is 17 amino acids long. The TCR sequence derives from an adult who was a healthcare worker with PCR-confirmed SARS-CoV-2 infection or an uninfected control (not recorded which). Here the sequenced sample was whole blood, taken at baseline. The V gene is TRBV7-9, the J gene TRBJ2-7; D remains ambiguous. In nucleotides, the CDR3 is TGTGCCAGCAGCTTATTAGTCAGCCTGGATACGAACTACGAGCAGTACTTC. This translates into CASSLLVSLDTNYEQYF. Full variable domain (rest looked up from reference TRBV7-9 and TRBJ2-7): DTGVSQNPRHKITKRGQNVTFRCDPISEHNRLYWYRQTLGQGPEFLTYFQNEAQLEKSRLLSDRFSAERPKGSFSTLEIQRTEQGDSAMYLCASSLLVSLDTNYEQYFGPGTRLTVT.